This record looks at one T cell receptor beta chain sequence and its context. Its antigen is still unknown. The data stem from a study of T-cell memory formation after mild COVID-19. In the study overall: Across donors, TCR clusters were largely donor specific. Study conclusions and caveats: Clones that got smaller from day 15 to 85 had even CD4/CD8, while clones growing later tipped toward CD4+. Prior to infection, memory already included some responding clones, suggesting cross-reactive memory joined. Clonal second-wave expansions that peaked on day 37 had unconfirmed SARS-CoV-2 specificity.

Each CDR3 protein gets one entry after TCRdb re-called the 5' RACE reads with MiXCR. The sample has around 440,000 distinct CDR3 sequences, 15% to 20% seen once; the top ten hold 12%. This TCR came from an adult woman who had mild COVID-19 (a few samples of this study predate the infection). Cell type and time point are not known. Source material: PBMCs or a T cell subset sorted from them (not recorded which).

The CDR3 nucleotides read TGCAGTGCACCAAAGAGGGGGACAGGGGGCGGGAACACCGGGGAGCTGTTTTTT. It yields the protein CSAPKRGTGGGNTGELFF. V is TRBV20-1 and J is TRBJ2-2; 12 positions match TRBD1. The CDR3 extends over 18 amino acids. Germline CDR1 is DFQATT and CDR2 is SNEGSKA (reference sequence). The V gene end was trimmed by 6 bases and the J gene end by 1 base; junction bases not matched to a gene: 12.